This TCR beta chain stems from a study of Ad26.COV2.S vaccination and SARS-CoV-2 variants. Study details: Administration of Ad26.COV2.S was intramuscular, either once or twice 56 days apart.

Treatment meaning: around 19 received Ad26.COV2.S at low or high dose, single or two shots; about 5 received placebo; per-sample allocation not given. On day 63 after the first injection, vaccine and placebo recipients gave samples. An adult aged 18-55 years in Boston served as the donor. Findings and caveats of the study: The placebo group had lower spike-specific TCR breadth than the vaccine recipients did.

Only one count was recorded for this clone. The antigen remains unidentified. Within the sample, other DNA sequences also encode this same CDR3. Profiling relied on immunoSEQ multiplex PCR, and the TCRdb table lists in-frame clones only, not all of them. This table holds 250,000 to 300,000 clones, about 90% found once. Trimming left V 1 base short and J 1 base short, with 9 bases between. CDR3 length: 15 residues. Germline V CDR1 and CDR2: SGHTA, FQGNSA. This chain joins TRBV7-2 and TRBJ2-3, with a possible D match to TRBD2 (5 bases). The sequence came from a person between 18 and 60 years old who received the Ad26.COV2.S COVID-19 vaccine or a placebo. Sequenced here: peripheral blood, sampled in a trial of Ad26.COV2.S vaccine versus placebo. Here the CDR3 reads CASSLGTPRTDTQYF. The CDR3 DNA reads TGTGCCAGCAGCTTAGGGACTCCCCGCACAGATACGCAGTATTTT. Supplemented by reference TRBV7-2 and TRBJ2-3, the full variable domain reads GAGVSQSPSNKVTEKGKDVELRCDPISGHTALYWYRQSLGQGLEFLIYFQGNSAPDKSGLPSDRFSAERTGGSVSTLTIQRTQQEDSAVYLCASSLGTPRTDTQYFGPGTRLTVL.